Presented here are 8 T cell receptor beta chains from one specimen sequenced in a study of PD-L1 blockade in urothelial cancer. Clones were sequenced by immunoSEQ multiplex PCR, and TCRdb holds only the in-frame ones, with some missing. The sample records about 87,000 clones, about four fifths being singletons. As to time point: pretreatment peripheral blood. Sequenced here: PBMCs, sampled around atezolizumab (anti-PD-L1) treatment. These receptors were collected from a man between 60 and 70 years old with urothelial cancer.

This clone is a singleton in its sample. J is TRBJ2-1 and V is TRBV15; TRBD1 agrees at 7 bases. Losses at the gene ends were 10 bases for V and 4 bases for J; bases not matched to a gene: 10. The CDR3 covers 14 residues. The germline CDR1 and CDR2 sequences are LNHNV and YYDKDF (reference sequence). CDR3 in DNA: TGTGCCATCACCGGGACAGAGCTTTACAATGAGCAGTTCTTC. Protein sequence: CAITGTELYNEQFF.

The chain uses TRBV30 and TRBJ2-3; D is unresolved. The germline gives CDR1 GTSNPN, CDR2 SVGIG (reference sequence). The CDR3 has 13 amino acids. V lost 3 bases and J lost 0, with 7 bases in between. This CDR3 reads CAWSPSSTDTQYF. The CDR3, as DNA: TGTGCCTGGAGCCCCTCTAGCACAGATACGCAGTATTTT. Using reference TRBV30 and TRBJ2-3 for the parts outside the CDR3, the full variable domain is SQTIHQWPATLVQPVGSPLSLECTVEGTSNPNLYWYRQAAGRGLQLLFYSVGIGQISSEVPQNLSASRPQDRQFILSSKKLLLSDSGFYLCAWSPSSTDTQYFGPGTRLTVL.

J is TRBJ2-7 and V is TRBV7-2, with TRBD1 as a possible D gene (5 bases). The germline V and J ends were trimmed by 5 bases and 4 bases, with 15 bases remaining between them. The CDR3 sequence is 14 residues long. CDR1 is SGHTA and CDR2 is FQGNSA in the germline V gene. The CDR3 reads CASSRTGGAYEQYF. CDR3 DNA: TGTGCCAGCAGCCGAACAGGCGGCGCGTACGAGCAGTACTTC.

The CDR3 sequence: CASSSTSGKWTDTQYF. In nucleotides, the CDR3 is TGCGCCAGCAGCTCGACTAGCGGGAAATGGACAGATACGCAGTATTTT. The chain joins TRBV5-1 to TRBJ2-3; 11 bases align to TRBD2. The CDR3 runs 16 residues. The germline V gene encodes CDR1 SGHRS and CDR2 YFSETQ. Trimming took 3 bases from V and 3 from J; bases not matched to a gene: 6.

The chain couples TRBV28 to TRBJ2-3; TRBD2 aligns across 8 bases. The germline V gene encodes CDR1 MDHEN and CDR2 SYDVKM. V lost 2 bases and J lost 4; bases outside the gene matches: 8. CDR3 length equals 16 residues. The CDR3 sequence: CASSLSSAGVADTQYF. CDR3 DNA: TGTGCCAGCAGTTTAAGCTCAGCGGGAGTGGCAGATACGCAGTATTTT.

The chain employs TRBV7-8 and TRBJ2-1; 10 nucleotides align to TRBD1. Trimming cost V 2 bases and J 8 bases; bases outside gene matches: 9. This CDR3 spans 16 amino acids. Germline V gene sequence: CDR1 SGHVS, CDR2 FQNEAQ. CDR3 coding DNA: TGTGCCAGCAGCTTATTGGGACAGGGGTTTATCCATGAGCAGTTCTTC. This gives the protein CASSLLGQGFIHEQFF.

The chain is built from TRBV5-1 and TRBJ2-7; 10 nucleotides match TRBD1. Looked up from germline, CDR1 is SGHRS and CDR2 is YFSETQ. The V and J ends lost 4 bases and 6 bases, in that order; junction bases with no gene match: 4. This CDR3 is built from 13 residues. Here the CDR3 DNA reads TGCGCCAGCAGCCCGGGACAGGGGATCGAGCAGTACTTC. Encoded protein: CASSPGQGIEQYF.

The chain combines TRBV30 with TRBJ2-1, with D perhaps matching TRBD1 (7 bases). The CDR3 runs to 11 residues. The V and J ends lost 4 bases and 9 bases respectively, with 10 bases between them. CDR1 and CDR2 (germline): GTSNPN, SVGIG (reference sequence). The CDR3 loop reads CAWTGGGEQFF. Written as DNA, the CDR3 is TGTGCCTGGACAGGGGGAGGTGAGCAGTTCTTC.